The clone carrying this TCR beta chain rates as large (0.1 to 1%). Its matching antigen is unknown. From live CD3+CD8+TCRalphabeta+ cells, four PD-1 and/or TIGIT subsets were sorted. TCR libraries were prepared from about 15 ng of total RNA with the QIAseq Immune Repertoire TCR panel. TCRdb re-analysed the reads in MiXCR, keeping a single row per CDR3 protein. The profile shows 1,000 to 1,500 distinct CDR3 sequences, around 7.4% of them singletons. The data were obtained in a study of circulating CD8 cells and anti-PD-1 response in melanoma. General study points: No tumor material was available, so peptide assays assessed reactivity.

V lost 5 bases, J lost 2 bases, and 9 bases lay in between. Germline V CDR1 and CDR2: SGHRS, YFSETQ. The length of the CDR3 is 13 residues. Specimen: CD8+ T cells from PBMCs, collected at baseline or after one month of anti-PD-1 therapy (not recorded which). This rearrangement joins TRBV5-1 to TRBJ2-3, with D perhaps TRBD2 (5 bases). The TCR comes from a human donor with melanoma. The CDR3 loop reads CASREDSTDTQYF. The CDR3 bases are TGCGCCAGCAGGGAGGACTCCACAGATACGCAGTATTTT.